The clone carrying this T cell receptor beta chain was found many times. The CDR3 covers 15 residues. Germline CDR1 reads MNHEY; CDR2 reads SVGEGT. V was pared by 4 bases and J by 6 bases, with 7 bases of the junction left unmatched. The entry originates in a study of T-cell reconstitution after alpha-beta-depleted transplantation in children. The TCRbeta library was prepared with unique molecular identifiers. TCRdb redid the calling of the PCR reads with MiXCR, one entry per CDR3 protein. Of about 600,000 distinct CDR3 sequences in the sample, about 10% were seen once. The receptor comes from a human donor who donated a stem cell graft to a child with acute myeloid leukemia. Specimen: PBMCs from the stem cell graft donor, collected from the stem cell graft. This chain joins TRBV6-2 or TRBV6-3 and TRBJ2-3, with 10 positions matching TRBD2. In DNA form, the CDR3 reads TGTGCCAGCAGTTTTCTGGCTAGCGGGAGTGATACGCAGTATTTT. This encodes CASSFLASGSDTQYF.